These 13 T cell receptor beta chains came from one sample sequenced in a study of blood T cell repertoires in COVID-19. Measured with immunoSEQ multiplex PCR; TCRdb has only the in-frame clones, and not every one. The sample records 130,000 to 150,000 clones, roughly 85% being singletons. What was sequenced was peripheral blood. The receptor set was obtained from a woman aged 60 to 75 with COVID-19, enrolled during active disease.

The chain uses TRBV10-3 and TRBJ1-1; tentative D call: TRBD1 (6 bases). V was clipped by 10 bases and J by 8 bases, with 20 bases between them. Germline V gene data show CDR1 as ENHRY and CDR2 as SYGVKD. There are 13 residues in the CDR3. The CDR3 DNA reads TGTGCCACCGGGAAAATAGGGGGTCCCGAAGCTTTCTTT. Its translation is CATGKIGGPEAFF.

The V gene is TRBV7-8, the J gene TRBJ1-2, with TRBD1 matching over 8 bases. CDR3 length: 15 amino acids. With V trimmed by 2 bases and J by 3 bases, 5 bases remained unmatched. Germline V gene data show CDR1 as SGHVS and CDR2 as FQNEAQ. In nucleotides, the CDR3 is TGTGCCAGCAGCTTATACCCGGACAGGGACTATGGCTACACCTTC. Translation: CASSLYPDRDYGYTF.

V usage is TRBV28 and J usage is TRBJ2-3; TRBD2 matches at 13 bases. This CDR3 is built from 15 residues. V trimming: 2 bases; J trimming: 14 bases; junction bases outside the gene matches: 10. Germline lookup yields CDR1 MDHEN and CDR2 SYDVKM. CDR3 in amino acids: CASSLDGLAGDPRYF. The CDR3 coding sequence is TGTGCCAGCAGTTTAGACGGACTAGCGGGGGATCCTCGGTATTTT.

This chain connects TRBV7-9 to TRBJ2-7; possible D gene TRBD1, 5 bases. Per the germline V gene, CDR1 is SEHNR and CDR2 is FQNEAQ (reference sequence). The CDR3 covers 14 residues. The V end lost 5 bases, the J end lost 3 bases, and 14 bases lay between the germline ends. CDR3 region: CASSPQTEHYEQYF. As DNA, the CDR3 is TGTGCCAGCAGCCCCCAGACAGAACACTACGAGCAGTACTTC.

The CDR3 region has the DNA TGTGCCAGCAGCCCGTCCCGGGGACAGGGCGTCCAAGAGACCCAGTACTTC. Translated: CASSPSRGQGVQETQYF. The rearrangement uses TRBV4-2 and TRBJ2-5, with TRBD1 matching over 9 bases. The CDR3 runs to 17 residues. V was clipped by 4 bases and J by 1 base; unmatched bases: 10. Germline CDR1 LGHNA, CDR2 YNFKEQ.

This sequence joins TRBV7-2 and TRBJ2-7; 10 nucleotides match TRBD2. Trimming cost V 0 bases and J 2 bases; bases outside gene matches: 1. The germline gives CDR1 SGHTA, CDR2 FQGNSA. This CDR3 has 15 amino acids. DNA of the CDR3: TGTGCCAGCAGCTTAGCAACTAGCGGGACCTACGAGCAGTACTTC. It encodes CASSLATSGTYEQYF.

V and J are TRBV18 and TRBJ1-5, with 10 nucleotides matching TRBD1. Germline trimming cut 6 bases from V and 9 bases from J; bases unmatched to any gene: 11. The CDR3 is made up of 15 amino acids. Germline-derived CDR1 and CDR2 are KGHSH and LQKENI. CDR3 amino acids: CASSEDRGRGGPQHF. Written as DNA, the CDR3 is TGTGCCAGCTCGGAAGACAGGGGGCGCGGAGGGCCCCAGCATTTT.

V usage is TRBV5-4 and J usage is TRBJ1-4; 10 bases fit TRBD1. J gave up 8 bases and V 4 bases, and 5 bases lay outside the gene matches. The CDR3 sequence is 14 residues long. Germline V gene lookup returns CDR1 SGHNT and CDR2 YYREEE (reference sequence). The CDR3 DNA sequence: TGTGCCAGCAGCCTGGGGACAGGGGCGGAAAAACTGTTTTTT. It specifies CASSLGTGAEKLFF. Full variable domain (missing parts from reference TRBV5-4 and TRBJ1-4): ETGVTQSPTHLIKTRGQQVTLRCSSQSGHNTVSWYQQALGQGPQFIFQYYREEENGRGNFPPRFSGLQFPNYSSELNVNALELDDSALYLCASSLGTGAEKLFFGSGTQLSVL.

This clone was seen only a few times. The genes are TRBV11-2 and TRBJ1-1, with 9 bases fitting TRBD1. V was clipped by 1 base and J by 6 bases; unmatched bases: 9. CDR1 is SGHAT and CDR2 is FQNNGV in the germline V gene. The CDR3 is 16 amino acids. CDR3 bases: TGTGCCAGCAGCTTAGGATGGGGGACAGGGAGATCTGAAGCTTTCTTT. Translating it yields CASSLGWGTGRSEAFF.

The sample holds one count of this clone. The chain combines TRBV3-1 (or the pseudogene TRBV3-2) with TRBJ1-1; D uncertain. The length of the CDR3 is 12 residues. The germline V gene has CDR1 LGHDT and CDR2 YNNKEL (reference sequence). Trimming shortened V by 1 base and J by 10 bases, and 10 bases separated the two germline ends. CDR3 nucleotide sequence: TGTGCCAGCAGCCAAGTAAACGGTATAGCTTTCTTT. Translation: CASSQVNGIAFF.

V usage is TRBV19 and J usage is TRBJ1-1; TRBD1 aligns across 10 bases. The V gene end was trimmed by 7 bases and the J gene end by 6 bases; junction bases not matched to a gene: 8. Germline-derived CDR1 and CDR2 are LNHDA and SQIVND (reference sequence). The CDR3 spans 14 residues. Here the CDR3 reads CASIPGTGEAEAFF. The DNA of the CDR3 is TGTGCCAGTATCCCTGGGACAGGGGAGGCTGAAGCTTTCTTT. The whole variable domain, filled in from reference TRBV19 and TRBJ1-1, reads DGGITQSPKYLFRKEGQNVTLSCEQNLNHDAMYWYRQDPGQGLRLIYYSQIVNDFQKGDIAEGYSVSREKKESFPLTVTSAQKNPTAFYLCASIPGTGEAEAFFGQGTRLTVV.

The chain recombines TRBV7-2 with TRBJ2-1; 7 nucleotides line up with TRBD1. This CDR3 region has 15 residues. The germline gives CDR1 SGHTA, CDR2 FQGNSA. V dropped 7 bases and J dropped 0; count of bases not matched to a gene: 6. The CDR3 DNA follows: TGTGCCAGCAACCCGGGACAGAGCTCCTACAATGAGCAGTTCTTC. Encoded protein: CASNPGQSSYNEQFF.

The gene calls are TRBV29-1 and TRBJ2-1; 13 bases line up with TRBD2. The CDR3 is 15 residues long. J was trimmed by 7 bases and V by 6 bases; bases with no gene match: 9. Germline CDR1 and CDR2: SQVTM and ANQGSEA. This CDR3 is CSVTSGGSGGNEQFF. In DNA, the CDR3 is TGCAGCGTGACTAGCGGGGGGTCAGGAGGTAATGAGCAGTTCTTC.